This record looks at one T cell receptor (beta chain) sequence and its context. This entry belongs to a study of T cell changes during pregnancy in multiple sclerosis. Germline-derived CDR1 and CDR2 are MGHDK and SYGVNS. V was pared by 0 bases and J by 4 bases, with 4 bases of the junction left unmatched. This CDR3 comprises 18 residues. Using immunoSEQ multiplex PCR, the repertoire was profiled, and TCRdb retains in-frame clones only, with some absent. In the table there are roughly 89,000 clones, over 80% of which are singletons. The chain joins TRBV25-1 to TRBJ2-3; TRBD2 agrees at 16 bases. This TCR derives from a female donor with multiple sclerosis, enrolled in a pregnancy study. Here the sequenced sample was peripheral blood, taken in the first trimester of pregnancy. CDR3 loop: CASSEYSGLAGGPDTQYF. The CDR3, as DNA: TGTGCCAGCAGTGAATATTCGGGACTAGCGGGGGGGCCAGATACGCAGTATTTT.